This passage covers 25 T cell receptor beta chains from one sample sequenced in a study of Ad26.COV2.S vaccination and SARS-CoV-2 variants (dated by TCRdb to the early 2020s). Libraries were made using the immunoSEQ multiplex PCR assay. The table was pulled from immuneACCESS by TCRdb, which kept in-frame rearrangements only. Such tables lose some clones; where checked, under half of the loss comes from unresolved V genes, and the rest has no known cause. Within this sample are hundreds of thousands of clones, with roughly 87% of them counted one time only. The ten largest clones add up to roughly 3.1% of the sample. The treatment or condition label, as the study defines it: some 20 received Ad26.COV2.S at low or high dose, single or two shots; about 5 received placebo; per-sample allocation not given. Repertoires of vaccine and placebo recipients were sequenced from samples taken on day 63 after the first injection.

The sample consisted of peripheral blood, taken in a trial of Ad26.COV2.S vaccine versus placebo. The receptor set was obtained from a person aged 18-65 years who received the Ad26.COV2.S COVID-19 vaccine or a placebo.

The V call is TRBV6-5, the J call TRBJ1-1; D remains unclear. Germline CDR1 MNHEY, CDR2 SVGAGI. Trimming took 5 bases from V and 1 from J, leaving 14 bases between them. The CDR3 totals 15 residues. In nucleotides, the CDR3 is TGTGCCAGCAGTCCTCTCAGGTCAGAGAACACTGAAGCTTTCTTT. Its protein product is CASSPLRSENTEAFF.

The chain uses TRBV5-5 and TRBJ2-7; D not resolved. Trimming took 1 base from V and 0 from J, leaving 8 bases between them. The CDR3 totals 14 residues. Germline V gives CDR1 SGHKS, CDR2 YYEKEE (reference sequence). The CDR3 reads CASSLPRSSYEQYF. The CDR3 DNA follows: TGTGCCAGCAGCTTGCCCAGGAGCTCCTACGAGCAGTACTTC.

The sample holds one count of this clone. The gene calls are TRBV9 and TRBJ1-2; no clear D. The V gene's germline CDR1 is SGDLS and CDR2 YYNGEE. With 0 bases removed from V and 7 bases from J, the gap between germline ends came to 16 bases. The CDR3 length is 15 residues. The CDR3 is CASSVASGPPIGYTF. The CDR3 region has the DNA TGTGCCAGCAGCGTAGCCTCGGGCCCTCCTATTGGCTACACCTTC.

This chain connects TRBV5-5 to TRBJ2-7; D is perhaps TRBD1 (5 bases). The CDR3 contains 14 residues. Per germline, CDR1 SGHKS and CDR2 YYEKEE (reference sequence). Trimming removed 6 bases from V and 3 bases from J, with 16 bases in between. CDR3 DNA sequence: TGTGCCAGCACCCGGTTAGGGGCCGACTACGAGCAGTACTTC. This sequence encodes CASTRLGADYEQYF.

The chain uses TRBV12-3 or TRBV12-4 and TRBJ2-7, with 9 positions matching TRBD2. Germline trimming cut 5 bases from V and 3 bases from J; bases unmatched to any gene: 2. The CDR3 totals 13 residues. The DNA of the CDR3 is TGTGCCAGCAGTAGCGGGGGGTACTACGAGCAGTACTTC. Encoded protein: CASSSGGYYEQYF.

This clone was seen a few times. The V and J genes are TRBV5-4 and TRBJ2-2; D call uncertain. V lost 4 bases to trimming and J lost 5 bases, with 12 bases between them. The CDR3 is 14 residues long. The V gene's germline CDR1 is SGHNT and CDR2 YYREEE (reference sequence). The CDR3 DNA follows: TGTGCCAGCAGCCCGAGGAGTGGGACCGGGGAGCTGTTTTTT. As protein: CASSPRSGTGELFF. The full variable domain, rest sourced from reference TRBV5-4 and TRBJ2-2, is ETGVTQSPTHLIKTRGQQVTLRCSSQSGHNTVSWYQQALGQGPQFIFQYYREEENGRGNFPPRFSGLQFPNYSSELNVNALELDDSALYLCASSPRSGTGELFFGEGSRLTVL.

The rearrangement joins TRBV4-1 to TRBJ2-1; TRBD2 agrees at 10 bases. CDR3 length: 16 amino acids. The V and J ends lost 4 bases and 7 bases, in that order; junction bases with no gene match: 10. Per germline, CDR1 MGHRA and CDR2 YSYEKL. The CDR3, as DNA: TGCGCCAGCAGCCTCTCACGGACTAGCGGTGGGAATGAGCAGTTCTTC. Its translation is CASSLSRTSGGNEQFF.

The rearrangement links TRBV9 to TRBJ1-1; 7 nucleotides match TRBD1. This CDR3 contains 15 residues. Trimming removed 4 bases from V and 3 bases from J; junction bases left unmatched: 9. CDR1 and CDR2 (germline): SGDLS, YYNGEE. The CDR3: CASSIGTDDYTEAFF. In DNA, the CDR3 is TGTGCCAGCAGCATAGGGACAGACGACTACACTGAAGCTTTCTTT.

The CDR3 nucleotides are TGTGCCAGCAGTTTAGGGACAGGCGAATTCTATGGCTACACCTTC. It is translated as CASSLGTGEFYGYTF. The chain uses TRBV27 and TRBJ1-2, with 8 positions matching TRBD1. The length of the CDR3 is 15 residues. Trimming took 2 bases from V and 4 from J; bases not matched to a gene: 6. Germline V CDR1 and CDR2: MNHEY, SMNVEV (reference sequence).

This rearrangement joins TRBV3-1 (or the pseudogene TRBV3-2) to TRBJ2-1; 7 positions agree with TRBD2. The germline V gene has CDR1 LGHDT and CDR2 YNNKEL (reference sequence). V lost 5 bases, J lost 9 bases, and 7 bases stayed unmatched. The CDR3 has 13 amino acids. This CDR3 reads CASSGGGVVEQFF. The CDR3 nucleotides read TGTGCCAGCAGCGGCGGGGGAGTGGTTGAGCAGTTCTTC.

The V gene is TRBV4-3, the J gene TRBJ1-2, with D perhaps matching TRBD1 (5 bases). This CDR3 has 16 amino acids. Germline CDR1 reads LGHNA; CDR2 reads YSLEER. V shed 0 bases and J shed 4 bases, with 15 bases lying between them. DNA for the CDR3: TGCGCCAGCAGCCAAGATCCGGGGGGTCTGGCCTATGGCTACACCTTC. Protein sequence: CASSQDPGGLAYGYTF.

V is TRBV13 and J is TRBJ1-6, with D perhaps matching TRBD1 (5 bases). Germline CDR1 reads PRHDT; CDR2 reads FYEKMQ (reference sequence). With 5 bases removed from V and 8 bases from J, the gap between germline ends came to 16 bases. The CDR3 covers 15 residues. CDR3 sequence reads: CASSAYASGDSPLHF. DNA of the CDR3: TGTGCCAGCAGCGCATATGCCTCGGGGGATTCACCCCTCCACTTT. Together with reference TRBV13 and TRBJ1-6, the CDR3 gives the full variable domain: AAGVIQSPRHLIKEKRETATLKCYPIPRHDTVYWYQQGPGQDPQFLISFYEKMQSDKGSIPDRFSAQQFSDYHSELNMSSLELGDSALYFCASSAYASGDSPLHFGNGTRLTVT.

This clone was seen more than once but under ten times. The chain uses TRBV6-5 and TRBJ1-5; TRBD1 matches 7 bases. V shed 5 bases, J shed 5 bases, and the junction held 6 bases outside the gene matches. CDR1 and CDR2 (germline): MNHEY, SVGAGI. CDR3 length: 14 amino acids. In DNA, the CDR3 is TGTGCCAGCAGTCGAGACAGGGCCTATCAGCCCCAGCATTTT. This translates into CASSRDRAYQPQHF.

The chain combines TRBV7-2 with TRBJ1-2; 10 positions agree with TRBD1. V shed 5 bases, J shed 4 bases, and the junction held 13 bases outside the gene matches. Germline CDR1 and CDR2: SGHTA and FQGNSA. This CDR3 region has 17 residues. In nucleotides, the CDR3 is TGTGCCAGCAGCGATTCGACAGGGGGCAGAAGGAGCTATGGCTACACCTTC. Protein: CASSDSTGGRRSYGYTF.

The V call is TRBV6-5, the J call TRBJ2-7, with 8 bases lining up with TRBD1. This CDR3 comprises 14 residues. Germline V gene sequence: CDR1 MNHEY, CDR2 SVGAGI. With 6 bases clipped from V and 4 bases from J, the junction kept 8 bases outside the gene matches. CDR3 nucleotides: TGTGCCAGCAGAACCGGGACAGGAAGTTACGAGCAGTACTTC. It codes for CASRTGTGSYEQYF.

The chain couples TRBV4-1 to TRBJ1-1; a weak D match, TRBD1 (6 bases). V was shortened by 4 bases and J by 0 bases, with 12 bases between the two germline ends. This CDR3 has 15 amino acids. Germline assignment: CDR1 MGHRA and CDR2 YSYEKL. The CDR3 region is CASSRVQGVNTEAFF. In nucleotides, the CDR3 is TGCGCCAGCAGCCGGGTACAGGGTGTGAACACTGAAGCTTTCTTT.

The chain links TRBV13 to TRBJ2-7; D gene ambiguous. Germline V CDR1 and CDR2: PRHDT, FYEKMQ (reference sequence). V was trimmed by 7 bases and J by 7 bases, leaving 17 bases between them. This CDR3 is 13 amino acids long. The CDR3 region is CASTRLGKQEQYF. The CDR3 DNA follows: TGTGCCAGCACCCGACTGGGCAAACAAGAGCAGTACTTC. The variable domain in full, completed from reference TRBV13 and TRBJ2-7, reads AAGVIQSPRHLIKEKRETATLKCYPIPRHDTVYWYQQGPGQDPQFLISFYEKMQSDKGSIPDRFSAQQFSDYHSELNMSSLELGDSALYFCASTRLGKQEQYFGPGTRLTVT.

The rearrangement links TRBV7-9 to TRBJ1-4; a possible D gene is TRBD1 (6 bases). V shed 2 bases and J shed 1 base, with 8 bases lying between them. The germline V gene has CDR1 SEHNR and CDR2 FQNEAQ (reference sequence). This CDR3 has 15 amino acids. CDR3 residues: CASSLKGGTNEKLFF. The DNA of the CDR3 is TGTGCCAGCAGCTTAAAAGGGGGAACTAATGAAAAACTGTTTTTT.

The rearrangement links TRBV7-8 to TRBJ1-3; unclear D gene. CDR3 length: 16 amino acids. Germline CDR1 is SGHVS and CDR2 is FQNEAQ. V dropped 5 bases and J dropped 0 bases, with 14 bases sitting between them. The DNA for the CDR3 is TGTGCCAGCAGCCTGTCCGCGGTGACCTCTGGAAACACCATATATTTT. Protein sequence: CASSLSAVTSGNTIYF.

The chain recombines TRBV14 with TRBJ1-1, with D hard to call. This CDR3 contains 15 residues. From germline, CDR1 is SGHDN and CDR2 FVKESK. The ends were cut back, 1 base at V and 4 bases at J, with 13 bases in the middle. DNA of the CDR3: TGTGCCAGCAGCCAAGCGCGGATTGTGAGCACTGAAGCTTTCTTT. Translated: CASSQARIVSTEAFF.

This clone showed up just once. This chain connects TRBV20-1 to TRBJ2-4, with 8 nucleotides matching TRBD1. CDR1 is DFQATT, CDR2 SNEGSKA, per germline (reference sequence). The junction had 4 bases not matched to a gene; V was cut back by 3 bases and J by 0 bases. The CDR3 runs to 15 residues. The CDR3 loop reads CSASPTGGAKNIQYF. The CDR3 bases are TGCAGTGCTAGTCCCACAGGGGGAGCCAAAAACATTCAGTACTTC.

The chain links TRBV6-5 to TRBJ1-3; D is possibly TRBD1 (5 bases). Between the trimmed V and J ends, which lost 5 bases and 4 bases, there was a span of 15 bases. The CDR3 runs to 15 residues. Germline-derived CDR1 and CDR2 are MNHEY and SVGAGI. The CDR3 protein is CASSRGPQEGNTIYF. DNA of the CDR3: TGTGCCAGCAGTAGGGGACCGCAGGAGGGAAACACCATATATTTT.

This clone was seen just once. The chain is built from TRBV19 and TRBJ1-2, with D possibly TRBD1 on 5 matching bases. The CDR3 is made up of 13 amino acids. Trimming left V 7 bases short and J 7 bases short, with 16 bases between. CDR1 and CDR2 (germline): LNHDA, SQIVND (reference sequence). The CDR3 DNA reads as TGTGCCAGTACCCCTCCGATCGGGGCTGGCTACACCTTC. Amino acid sequence: CASTPPIGAGYTF.

The V call is TRBV19, the J call TRBJ1-2; D remains unclear. V was clipped by 11 bases and J by 3 bases, with 16 bases between them. The CDR3 spans 13 residues. Per the germline V gene, CDR1 is LNHDA and CDR2 is SQIVND (reference sequence). The CDR3 here is CACAGFGDYGYTF. In DNA, the CDR3 is TGTGCCTGCGCGGGTTTCGGGGACTATGGCTACACCTTC.

This clone is a singleton in its sample. The V call is TRBV27, the J call TRBJ2-2; possibly TRBD1 or TRBD2 for D (5 bases each). Germline CDR1 reads MNHEY; CDR2 reads SMNVEV (reference sequence). The CDR3 totals 13 residues. V was cut by 5 bases and J by 4 bases, with 8 bases left in between. Here the CDR3 DNA reads TGTGCCAGCAGTCCGAGGGGCACCGGGGAGCTGTTTTTT. Translating it yields CASSPRGTGELFF.